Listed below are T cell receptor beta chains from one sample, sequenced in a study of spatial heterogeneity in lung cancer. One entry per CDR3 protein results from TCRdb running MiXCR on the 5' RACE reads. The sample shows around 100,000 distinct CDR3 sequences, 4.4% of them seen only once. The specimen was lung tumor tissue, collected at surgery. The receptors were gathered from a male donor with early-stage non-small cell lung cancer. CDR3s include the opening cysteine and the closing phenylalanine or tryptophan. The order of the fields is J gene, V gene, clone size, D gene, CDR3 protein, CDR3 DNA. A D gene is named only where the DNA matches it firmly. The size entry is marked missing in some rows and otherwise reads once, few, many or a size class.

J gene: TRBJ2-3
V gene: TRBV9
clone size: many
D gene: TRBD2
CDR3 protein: CASSVSGAQINTDTQYF
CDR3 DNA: TGTGCCAGCAGCGTAAGCGGGGCCCAGATCAACACAGATACGCAGTATTTT

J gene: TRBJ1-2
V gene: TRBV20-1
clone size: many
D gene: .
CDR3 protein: CSARDSRNYGYTF
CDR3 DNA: TGCAGTGCTAGAGACAGCAGGAACTATGGCTACACCTTC

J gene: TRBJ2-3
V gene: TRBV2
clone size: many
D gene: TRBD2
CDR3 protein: CASSFLAGADTQYF
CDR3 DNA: TGTGCCAGCAGCTTCCTAGCGGGAGCAGATACGCAGTATTTT

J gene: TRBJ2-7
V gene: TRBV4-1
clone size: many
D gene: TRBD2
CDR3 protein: CASSQDWGTSGGEQYF
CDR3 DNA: TGCGCCAGCAGCCAAGATTGGGGGACTAGCGGGGGTGAGCAGTACTTC

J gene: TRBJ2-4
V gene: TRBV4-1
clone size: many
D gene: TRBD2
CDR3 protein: CASSHSGRASIQYF
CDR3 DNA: TGCGCCAGCAGCCACAGCGGGAGGGCGAGCATTCAGTACTTC

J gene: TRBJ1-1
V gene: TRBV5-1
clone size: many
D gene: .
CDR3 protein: CASSLSQDQVTEAFF
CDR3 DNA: TGCGCCAGCAGCTTGTCCCAGGATCAGGTCACTGAAGCTTTCTTT

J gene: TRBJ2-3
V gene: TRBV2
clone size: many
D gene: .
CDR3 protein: CASLLDTQYF
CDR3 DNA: TGTGCCAGCCTTCTGGATACGCAGTATTTT

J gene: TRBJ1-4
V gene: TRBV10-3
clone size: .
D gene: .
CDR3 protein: CAISESLGPWQNEKLFF
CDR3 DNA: TGTGCCATCAGTGAGTCGTTGGGACCGTGGCAGAATGAAAAACTGTTTTTT

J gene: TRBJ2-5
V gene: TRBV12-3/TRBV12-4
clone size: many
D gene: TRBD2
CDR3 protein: CASRRLADSQETQYF
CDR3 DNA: TGTGCCAGCAGACGGCTAGCGGACTCTCAAGAGACCCAGTACTTC

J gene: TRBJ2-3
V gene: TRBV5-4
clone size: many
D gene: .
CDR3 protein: CASSLDSYTQYF
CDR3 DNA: TGTGCCAGCAGCTTAGACAGTTATACGCAGTATTTT

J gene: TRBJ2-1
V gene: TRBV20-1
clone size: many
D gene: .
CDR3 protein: CSAFGSYYNEQFF
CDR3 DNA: TGCAGTGCTTTCGGGAGTTACTACAATGAGCAGTTCTTC

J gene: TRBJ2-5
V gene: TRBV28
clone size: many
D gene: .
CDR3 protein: CASSLAAEETQYF
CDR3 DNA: TGTGCCAGCAGTTTGGCGGCAGAAGAGACCCAGTACTTC

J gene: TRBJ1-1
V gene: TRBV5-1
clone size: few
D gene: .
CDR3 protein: CASSDMNTEAFF
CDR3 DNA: TGCGCCAGCAGCGATATGAACACTGAAGCTTTCTTT

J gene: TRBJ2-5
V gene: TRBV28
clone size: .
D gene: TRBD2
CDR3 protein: CASSLGTSGEQETQYF
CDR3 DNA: TGTGCCAGCAGTTTAGGGACTAGCGGGGAACAAGAGACCCAGTACTTC

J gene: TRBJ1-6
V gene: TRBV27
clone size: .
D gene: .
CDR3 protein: CASSLNGSPLHF
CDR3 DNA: TGTGCCAGCAGTCTCAATGGTTCACCCCTCCACTTT

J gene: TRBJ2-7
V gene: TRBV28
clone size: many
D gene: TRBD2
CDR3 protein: CASSSGSYEQYF
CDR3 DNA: TGTGCCAGCAGTAGCGGGAGCTACGAGCAGTACTTC

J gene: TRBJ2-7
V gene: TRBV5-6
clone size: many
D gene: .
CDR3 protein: CASSLRGGTYEQYF
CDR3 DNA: TGTGCCAGCAGCTTACGGGGCGGGACCTACGAGCAGTACTTC

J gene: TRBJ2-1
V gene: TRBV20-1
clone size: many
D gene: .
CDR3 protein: CSARDLAASYNEQFF
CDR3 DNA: TGCAGTGCTAGAGATCTTGCAGCGTCCTACAATGAGCAGTTCTTC

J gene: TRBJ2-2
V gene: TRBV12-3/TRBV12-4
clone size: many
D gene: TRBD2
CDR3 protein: CASSQLAGAGELFF
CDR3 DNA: TGTGCCAGCAGCCAACTAGCGGGAGCCGGGGAGCTGTTTTTT

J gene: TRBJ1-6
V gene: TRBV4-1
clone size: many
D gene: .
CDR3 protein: CASSQVSSYNSPLHF
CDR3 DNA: TGCGCCAGCAGCCAAGTAAGCTCCTATAATTCACCCCTCCACTTT

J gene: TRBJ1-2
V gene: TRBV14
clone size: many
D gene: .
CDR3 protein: CASSQANYGYTF
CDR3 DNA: TGTGCCAGCAGCCAGGCAAACTATGGCTACACCTTC

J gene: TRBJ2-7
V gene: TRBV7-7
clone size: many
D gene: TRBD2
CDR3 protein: CASSPGTSSFEQYF
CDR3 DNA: TGTGCTAGCAGCCCCGGGACTAGTTCCTTCGAGCAGTACTTC

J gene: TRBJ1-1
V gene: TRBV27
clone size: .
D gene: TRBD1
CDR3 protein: CASRRTGFTEAFF
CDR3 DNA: TGTGCCAGCAGACGGACAGGGTTCACTGAAGCTTTCTTT

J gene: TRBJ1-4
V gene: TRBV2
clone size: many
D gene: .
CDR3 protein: CASSRQLEKLFF
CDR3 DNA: TGTGCCAGCAGTCGACAGCTTGAAAAACTGTTTTTT

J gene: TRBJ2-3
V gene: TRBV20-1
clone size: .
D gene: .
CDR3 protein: CSASGLTDTQYF
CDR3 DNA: TGCAGTGCTAGCGGCCTCACAGATACGCAGTATTTT

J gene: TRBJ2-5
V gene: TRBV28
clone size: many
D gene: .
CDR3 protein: CASSSPDSQETQYF
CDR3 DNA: TGTGCCAGCAGTTCACCTGACTCCCAAGAGACCCAGTACTTC

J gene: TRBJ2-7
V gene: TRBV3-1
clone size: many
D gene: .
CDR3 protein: CANLSPQCPEQYF
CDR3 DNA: TGTGCCAACCTGAGCCCACAATGCCCCGAGCAGTACTTC

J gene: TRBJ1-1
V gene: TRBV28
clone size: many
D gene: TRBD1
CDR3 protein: CASSLGTHRGNTEAFF
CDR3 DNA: TGTGCCAGCAGTCTAGGGACACACAGGGGTAACACTGAAGCTTTCTTT

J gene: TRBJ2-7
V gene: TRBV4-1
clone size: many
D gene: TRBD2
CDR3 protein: CASSQGGGLYEQYF
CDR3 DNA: TGCGCCAGCAGCCAAGGGGGGGGTTTATACGAGCAGTACTTC

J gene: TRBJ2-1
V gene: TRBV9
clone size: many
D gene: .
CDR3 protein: CASSVFLGSSYNEQFF
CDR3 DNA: TGTGCCAGCAGCGTATTTCTAGGGAGCTCCTACAATGAGCAGTTCTTC

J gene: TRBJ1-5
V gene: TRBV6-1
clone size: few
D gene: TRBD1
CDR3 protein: CASRDRVEQPQHF
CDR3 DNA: TGTGCCAGCAGAGACAGGGTAGAACAGCCCCAGCATTTT

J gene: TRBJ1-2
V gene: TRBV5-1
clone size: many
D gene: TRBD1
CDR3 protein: CASGLTGEGYGYTF
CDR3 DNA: TGCGCCAGCGGCTTGACAGGGGAAGGCTATGGCTACACCTTC

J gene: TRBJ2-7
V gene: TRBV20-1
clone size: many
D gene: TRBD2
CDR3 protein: CSVGKPSGAGGEQYF
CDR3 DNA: TGCAGTGTTGGGAAACCTTCGGGAGCGGGAGGCGAGCAGTACTTC

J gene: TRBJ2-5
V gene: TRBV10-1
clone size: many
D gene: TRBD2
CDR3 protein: CASSPSGSPETQYF
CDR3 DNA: TGCGCCAGCAGTCCAAGCGGGAGCCCAGAGACCCAGTACTTC

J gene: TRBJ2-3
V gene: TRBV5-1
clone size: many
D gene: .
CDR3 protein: CASSLVMGSGTDTQYF
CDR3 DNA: TGCGCCAGCAGCTTGGTAATGGGGAGTGGCACAGATACGCAGTATTTT

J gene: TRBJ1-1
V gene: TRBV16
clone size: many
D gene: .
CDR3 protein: CASSQSLGSTEAFF
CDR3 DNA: TGTGCCAGCAGCCAATCGCTGGGATCCACTGAAGCTTTCTTT

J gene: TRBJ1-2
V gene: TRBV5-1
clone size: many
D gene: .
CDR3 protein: CASSLGSNYGYTF
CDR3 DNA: TGCGCCAGCAGCTTGGGGTCAAACTATGGCTACACCTTC

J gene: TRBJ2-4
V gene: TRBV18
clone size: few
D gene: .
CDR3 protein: CASSPSLEAKNIQYF
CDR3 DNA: TGTGCCAGCTCACCGTCTCTTGAAGCCAAAAACATTCAGTACTTC

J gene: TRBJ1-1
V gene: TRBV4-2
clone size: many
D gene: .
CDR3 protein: CASSAMGNTEAFF
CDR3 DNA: TGTGCCAGCAGCGCTATGGGGAACACTGAAGCTTTCTTT

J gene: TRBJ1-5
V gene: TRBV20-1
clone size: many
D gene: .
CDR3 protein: CSASNNLDNQPQHF
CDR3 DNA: TGCAGTGCTAGCAACAACTTGGACAATCAGCCCCAGCATTTT

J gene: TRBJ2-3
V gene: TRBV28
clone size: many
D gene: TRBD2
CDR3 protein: CASSSALRGRVDTQYF
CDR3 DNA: TGTGCCAGCAGTTCAGCCCTGCGTGGGAGGGTAGATACGCAGTATTTT

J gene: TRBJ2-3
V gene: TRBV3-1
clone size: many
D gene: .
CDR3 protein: CASSQAMEDTQYF
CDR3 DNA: TGTGCCAGCAGCCAAGCTATGGAAGATACGCAGTATTTT

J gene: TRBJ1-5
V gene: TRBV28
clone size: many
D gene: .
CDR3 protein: CASTVAGPRQPQHF
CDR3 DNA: TGTGCCAGCACTGTGGCAGGGCCCCGTCAGCCCCAGCATTTT

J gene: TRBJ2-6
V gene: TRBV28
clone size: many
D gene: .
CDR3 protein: CASSWGSFFSGANVLTF
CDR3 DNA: TGTGCCAGCAGCTGGGGGTCGTTCTTCTCTGGGGCCAACGTCCTGACTTTC

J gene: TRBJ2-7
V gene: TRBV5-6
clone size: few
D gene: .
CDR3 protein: CASKGTGVDPYEQYF
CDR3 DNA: TGTGCCAGCAAAGGAACAGGTGTCGACCCCTACGAGCAGTACTTC

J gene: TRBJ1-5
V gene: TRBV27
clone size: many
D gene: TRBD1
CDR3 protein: CASSLRPGGKNQPQHF
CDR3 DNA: TGTGCCAGCAGTTTACGTCCAGGGGGCAAGAATCAGCCCCAGCATTTT

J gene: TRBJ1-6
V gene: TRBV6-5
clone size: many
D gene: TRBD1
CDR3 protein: CASTTGTGGSNSPLHF
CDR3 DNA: TGTGCCAGCACCACCGGGACAGGGGGCTCGAATTCACCCCTCCACTTT

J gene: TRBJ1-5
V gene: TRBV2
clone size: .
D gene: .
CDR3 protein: CASSELPAQPQHF
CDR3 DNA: TGTGCCAGCAGTGAATTGCCAGCGCAGCCCCAGCATTTT

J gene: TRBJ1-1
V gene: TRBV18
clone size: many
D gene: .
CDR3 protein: CASSPKPGQEAFF
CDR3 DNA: TGTGCCAGCTCACCGAAACCGGGACAAGAAGCTTTCTTT

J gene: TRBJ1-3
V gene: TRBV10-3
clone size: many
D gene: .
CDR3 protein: CATSPGAGNTIYF
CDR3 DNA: TGTGCCACCAGTCCAGGAGCTGGAAACACCATATATTTT

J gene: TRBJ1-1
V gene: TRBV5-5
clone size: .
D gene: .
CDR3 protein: CASSLAGRPTGVNTEAFF
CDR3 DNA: TGTGCCAGCAGCTTGGCCGGGCGCCCGACAGGTGTGAACACTGAAGCTTTCTTT

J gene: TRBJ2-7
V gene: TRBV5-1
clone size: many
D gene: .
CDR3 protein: CASSLYGVTYEQYF
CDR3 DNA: TGCGCCAGCAGCCTCTATGGGGTTACCTACGAGCAGTACTTC

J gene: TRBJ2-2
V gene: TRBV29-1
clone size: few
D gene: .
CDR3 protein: CSGGGYTGELFF
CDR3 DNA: TGCAGCGGTGGGGGGTACACCGGGGAGCTGTTTTTT

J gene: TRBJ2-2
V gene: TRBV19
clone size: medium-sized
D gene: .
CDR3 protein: CASSIVSGSVTGELFF
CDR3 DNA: TGTGCCAGTAGTATAGTGAGCGGAAGCGTCACCGGGGAGCTGTTTTTT

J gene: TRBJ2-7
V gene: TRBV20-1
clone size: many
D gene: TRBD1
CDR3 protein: CSANRGSEQYF
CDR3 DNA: TGCAGTGCTAACAGGGGAAGCGAGCAGTACTTC

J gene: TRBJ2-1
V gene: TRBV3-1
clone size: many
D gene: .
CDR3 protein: CASSQKNLAGQFF
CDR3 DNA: TGTGCCAGCAGCCAAAAAAACCTGGCGGGGCAGTTCTTC

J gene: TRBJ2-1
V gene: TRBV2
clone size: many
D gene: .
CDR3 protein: CASSEARGYLGEQFF
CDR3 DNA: TGTGCCAGCAGTGAAGCAAGGGGGTACCTAGGCGAGCAGTTCTTC